These 32 T cell receptor beta chains were all obtained from the same sample, sequenced in a study of blood T cell repertoires in COVID-19 (dated by TCRdb to the early 2020s). The library was generated by the immunoSEQ multiplex PCR assay. TCRdb carries this immuneACCESS record with in-frame sequences only. Its versions omit some clonotypes, under half of them owing to an unresolved V gene in the studies checked, with the rest unexplained. The sample records around 450,000 clones, more than 85% of which are singletons. In total, the top ten clones hold about 4.5% of the sample. Sequencing was performed on peripheral blood. The receptors stem from a woman aged 25 to 39 with acute or convalescent COVID-19.

The J gene is TRBJ2-4, the V gene TRBV5-4; D is possibly TRBD1 (5 bases). CDR3 length: 16 amino acids. Trimming took 4 bases from V and 0 from J, leaving 14 bases between them. The V gene's germline CDR1 is SGHNT and CDR2 YYREEE (reference sequence). The CDR3 region has the DNA TGTGCCAGCAGCCCAGGACACGAACAAGCCAAAAACATTCAGTACTTC. Amino acid sequence: CASSPGHEQAKNIQYF.

The rearrangement uses TRBV30 and TRBJ1-2; D possibly corresponds to TRBD1 (6 bases). Germline CDR1 reads GTSNPN; CDR2 reads SVGIG (reference sequence). Deletions cut 4 bases from V and 7 bases from J, with 19 bases between. The CDR3 covers 14 residues. CDR3 DNA sequence: TGTGCCTGGATCCCCGGGCTCTTCAGGGGTGGCTACACCTTC. It yields the protein CAWIPGLFRGGYTF.

This sequence joins TRBV28 and TRBJ2-1; TRBD1 might be the D (5 bases). This CDR3 region has 16 residues. The V and J ends lost 1 base and 10 bases respectively, with 20 bases between them. Germline V CDR1 and CDR2: MDHEN, SYDVKM. The DNA of the CDR3 is TGTGCCAGCAGTTTATTAGGGGTGTCACCGACAATGGAGCAGTTCTTC. Translating it yields CASSLLGVSPTMEQFF.

In its sample, this clone was seen once. The J gene is TRBJ1-3, the V gene TRBV6-5, with D perhaps TRBD1 (5 bases). Germline values: CDR1 MNHEY, CDR2 SVGAGI. The V gene lost 5 bases and the J gene lost 0 bases, with 11 bases spanning the gap. The CDR3 has 15 amino acids. CDR3 residues: CASSRQQSSGNTIYF. DNA for the CDR3: TGTGCCAGCAGTCGACAGCAGAGCTCTGGAAACACCATATATTTT.

The chain is built from TRBV5-5 and TRBJ2-3; TRBD1 agrees at 9 bases. Trimming cost V 4 bases and J 2 bases; bases outside gene matches: 8. CDR3 length: 16 residues. In germline, CDR1 is SGHKS, CDR2 YYEKEE (reference sequence). The DNA for the CDR3 is TGTGCCAGCAGCCCAAGACAGGGGGGATACACAGATACGCAGTATTTT. It translates to CASSPRQGGYTDTQYF.

The chain joins TRBV28 to TRBJ1-2, with 7 bases fitting TRBD1. This CDR3 is built from 15 residues. Trimming took 4 bases from V and 4 from J; bases not matched to a gene: 9. Germline V gene sequence: CDR1 MDHEN, CDR2 SYDVKM. CDR3 amino acids: CASSSSIQGSYGYTF. DNA for the CDR3: TGTGCCAGCAGTTCATCGATACAGGGGTCCTATGGCTACACCTTC.

The chain employs TRBV20-1 and TRBJ2-7, with 9 bases lining up with TRBD2. Per germline, CDR1 DFQATT and CDR2 SNEGSKA (reference sequence). Trimming took 3 bases from V and 0 from J; bases not matched to a gene: 6. The length of the CDR3 is 15 residues. The CDR3 loop is CSASLPAGGSYEQYF. Here the CDR3 DNA reads TGCAGTGCTAGTCTACCAGCGGGGGGCTCCTACGAGCAGTACTTC.

The V call is TRBV12-5, the J call TRBJ1-2; possibly TRBD1 for D (5 bases). The CDR3 runs to 16 residues. Looked up from germline, CDR1 is LGHNT and CDR2 is FRNRAP. V lost 2 bases, J lost 2 bases, and 15 bases lay in between. Here the CDR3 reads CASGLRRGNPNYGYTF. CDR3 DNA: TGTGCTAGTGGTTTGAGGCGGGGGAATCCCAACTATGGCTACACCTTC.

The V call is TRBV4-1, the J call TRBJ2-5; TRBD2 agrees at 8 bases. V shed 3 bases and J 4 bases; nucleotides not matched to a gene: 7. Germline V lookup: CDR1 MGHRA, CDR2 YSYEKL. CDR3 length: 15 residues. Here the CDR3 reads CASSQVTSVGETQYF. The CDR3 DNA follows: TGCGCCAGCAGCCAGGTGACTAGCGTTGGAGAGACCCAGTACTTC.

This clone was seen once. The chain joins TRBV29-1 to TRBJ2-3; 9 nucleotides align to TRBD2. The germline gives CDR1 SQVTM, CDR2 ANQGSEA. This CDR3 spans 16 amino acids. V lost 4 bases and J lost 5; bases outside the gene matches: 13. CDR3 bases: TGCAGCGTTGCTGGTTGGCGGGGGGGCCGTGTAGATACGCAGTATTTT. This encodes CSVAGWRGGRVDTQYF.

This sequence joins TRBV4-2 and TRBJ2-5; 8 positions match TRBD1. V gave up 4 bases and J gave up 2 bases; unmatched junction bases: 6. CDR3 length: 15 amino acids. Germline assignment: CDR1 LGHNA and CDR2 YNFKEQ. DNA of the CDR3: TGTGCCAGCAGCCCCCCGGGACAGGAACAAGAGACCCAGTACTTC. It encodes CASSPPGQEQETQYF.

This chain connects TRBV2 to TRBJ2-3, with 7 nucleotides matching TRBD2. Germline V gene lookup returns CDR1 SNHLY and CDR2 FYNNEI. This CDR3 is built from 16 residues. V was clipped by 2 bases and J by 5 bases; unmatched bases: 10. CDR3 nucleotide sequence: TGTGCCAGCAGTGAACAGCGGGGAAGTGGCGAAGATACGCAGTATTTT. Translated: CASSEQRGSGEDTQYF.

V and J are TRBV28 and TRBJ1-2, with no clear D. The germline V gene has CDR1 MDHEN and CDR2 SYDVKM. The CDR3 has 13 amino acids. V lost 10 bases to trimming and J lost 8 bases, with 20 bases between them. The DNA of the CDR3 is TGTGCCACCACTTTGAACGAGGGAGGGGGCTACACCTTC. As protein: CATTLNEGGGYTF.

This chain connects TRBV11-2 to TRBJ2-7; weak D call: TRBD1 (6 bases). The CDR3 spans 16 residues. V was clipped by 4 bases and J by 5 bases, with 21 bases between them. Germline CDR1 and CDR2: SGHAT and FQNNGV. CDR3 amino acids: CASSSNQGRGWHEQYF. For the CDR3, the DNA is TGTGCCAGCAGCTCCAACCAGGGCAGGGGTTGGCACGAGCAGTACTTC.

The V gene is TRBV27, the J gene TRBJ2-7; D is unclear. CDR1 MNHEY and CDR2 SMNVEV come from the germline V gene (reference sequence). The V end lost 7 bases, the J end lost 4 bases, and 14 bases lay between the germline ends. This CDR3 is built from 13 residues. CDR3 nucleotide sequence: TGTGCCAGCACCTCAAGAATCGGGTACGAGCAGTACTTC. This codes for CASTSRIGYEQYF.

This chain joins TRBV19 and TRBJ2-5; tentative D call: TRBD1 (6 bases). This CDR3 is built from 15 residues. V lost 6 bases and J lost 3, with 17 bases in between. Germline loops: CDR1 LNHDA, CDR2 SQIVND (reference sequence). CDR3 residues: CASRSFDRLEETQYF. CDR3 coding DNA: TGTGCCAGTAGATCTTTCGACAGGCTGGAAGAGACCCAGTACTTC.

The J gene is TRBJ2-6, the V gene TRBV7-3; D unresolved. V was pared by 3 bases and J by 4 bases, with 10 bases between. Germline assignment: CDR1 SGHTA and CDR2 FQGTGA. The CDR3 contains 15 residues. This chain's CDR3 is CASSFPGEGANVLTF. The CDR3 DNA follows: TGTGCCAGCAGCTTCCCCGGAGAGGGGGCCAACGTCCTGACTTTC.

A word on this clone: The same CDR3 arises from other DNA sequences in this sample as well. V gene TRBV5-6 combines with J gene TRBJ2-1, with D perhaps matching TRBD2 (5 bases). The germline V gene encodes CDR1 SGHDT and CDR2 YYEEEE. This CDR3 contains 14 residues. V dropped 0 bases and J dropped 1 base, with 5 bases sitting between them. This CDR3 reads CASSLGGSYNEQFF. CDR3 in DNA: TGTGCCAGCAGCTTGGGCGGGTCCTACAATGAGCAGTTCTTC.

This chain connects TRBV27 to TRBJ1-6; TRBD1 aligns across 9 bases. Germline CDR1 is MNHEY and CDR2 is SMNVEV (reference sequence). With 5 bases clipped from V and 7 bases from J, the junction kept 3 bases outside the gene matches. This CDR3 comprises 14 residues. The CDR3 DNA follows: TGTGCCAGCAGTCGACAGGGGGTAAATTCACCCCTCCACTTT. It is translated as CASSRQGVNSPLHF.

The V call is TRBV19, the J call TRBJ2-5; TRBD1 aligns across 10 bases. The CDR3 contains 15 residues. Germline V gene lookup returns CDR1 LNHDA and CDR2 SQIVND (reference sequence). With V trimmed by 5 bases and J by 6 bases, 9 bases remained unmatched. The CDR3 sequence: CASSPGTGAFQTQYF. CDR3 DNA: TGTGCCAGTAGTCCAGGGACAGGGGCATTCCAGACCCAGTACTTC.

This clone was observed a handful of times. The chain couples TRBV4-2 to TRBJ2-5; 9 nucleotides match TRBD2. The CDR3 consists of 15 residues. The germline CDR1 and CDR2 sequences are LGHNA and YNFKEQ. V lost 1 base, J lost 5 bases, and 5 bases stayed unmatched. CDR3 protein: CASSQAQGLAETQYF. The CDR3 DNA reads as TGTGCCAGCAGCCAAGCCCAGGGACTAGCCGAGACCCAGTACTTC.

The V and J genes are TRBV28 and TRBJ1-5, with D maybe TRBD1 (5 bases). Germline V gives CDR1 MDHEN, CDR2 SYDVKM. V was clipped by 6 bases and J by 6 bases, with 21 bases between them. The CDR3 has 16 amino acids. The CDR3 nucleotides are TGTGCCAGCAGCTCCTACGGACAAGCCGTCGGTCAGCCCCAGCATTTT. Its protein product is CASSSYGQAVGQPQHF.

This sequence joins TRBV7-2 and TRBJ2-7, with D perhaps TRBD1 (5 bases). Trimming stripped 5 bases from V and 2 bases from J, with 10 bases between. The CDR3 has 13 amino acids. CDR1 SGHTA and CDR2 FQGNSA come from the germline V gene. The CDR3 spells CASSEGVPYEQYF. CDR3 coding DNA: TGTGCCAGCAGCGAAGGGGTACCCTACGAGCAGTACTTC. Full variable domain (outside the CDR3, taken from reference TRBV7-2 and TRBJ2-7): GAGVSQSPSNKVTEKGKDVELRCDPISGHTALYWYRQSLGQGLEFLIYFQGNSAPDKSGLPSDRFSAERTGGSVSTLTIQRTQQEDSAVYLCASSEGVPYEQYFGPGTRLTVT.

This rearrangement joins TRBV2 to TRBJ1-5; TRBD1 agrees at 9 bases. J lost 3 bases, V lost 6 bases, and 6 bases had no gene match. This CDR3 is 15 amino acids long. CDR1 and CDR2 from the germline V gene are SNHLY and FYNNEI. CDR3 bases: TGTGCCAGCAGAATAACAGGGGGCCTCAATCAGCCCCAGCATTTT. The encoded protein is CASRITGGLNQPQHF.

The sample holds a few counts of this clone. J is TRBJ1-1 and V is TRBV7-2; 9 bases are shared with TRBD1. The V and J ends lost 5 bases and 11 bases, in that order; junction bases with no gene match: 6. Per the germline V gene, CDR1 is SGHTA and CDR2 is FQGNSA. The CDR3 totals 12 residues. DNA of the CDR3: TGTGCCAGCAGCAGGGACAGGGCGCGGGCTTTCTTT. It codes for CASSRDRARAFF. The full variable domain, rest sourced from reference TRBV7-2 and TRBJ1-1, is GAGVSQSPSNKVTEKGKDVELRCDPISGHTALYWYRQSLGQGLEFLIYFQGNSAPDKSGLPSDRFSAERTGGSVSTLTIQRTQQEDSAVYLCASSRDRARAFFGQGTRLTVV.

V is TRBV6-1 and J is TRBJ2-7, with 9 positions matching TRBD2. CDR1 is MNHNS and CDR2 is SASEGT in the germline V gene. V shed 2 bases and J 4 bases; nucleotides not matched to a gene: 9. This CDR3 is 16 amino acids long. CDR3 sequence (DNA): TGTGCCAGCAGTGAACAACTAGCGGGTACATTATACGAGCAGTACTTC. Translated: CASSEQLAGTLYEQYF.

The chain carries TRBV5-6 and TRBJ2-1; 7 bases align to TRBD2. Germline V gene data show CDR1 as SGHDT and CDR2 as YYEEEE. The CDR3 is made up of 13 amino acids. With 0 bases clipped from V and 9 bases from J, the junction kept 3 bases outside the gene matches. CDR3 coding DNA: TGTGCCAGCAGCTTGGGGACTAGGTCTGAGCAGTTCTTC. The encoded protein is CASSLGTRSEQFF.

The table lists this clone with a count of one. J is TRBJ1-6 and V is TRBV5-6; weak D call: TRBD1 (6 bases). Germline CDR1 and CDR2: SGHDT and YYEEEE. Trimming removed 1 base at V and 4 bases at J, with 12 bases between. The CDR3 is made up of 16 amino acids. This CDR3 is CASSLRGTGYNSPLHF. For the CDR3, the DNA is TGTGCCAGCAGCTTGAGGGGGACGGGGTATAATTCACCCCTCCACTTT.

V usage is TRBV6-5 and J usage is TRBJ2-7, with D perhaps TRBD2 (6 bases). The V gene lost 5 bases and the J gene lost 0 bases, with 14 bases spanning the gap. Germline V gene lookup returns CDR1 MNHEY and CDR2 SVGAGI. This CDR3 has 15 amino acids. The CDR3 loop reads CASSHNSGISYEQYF. CDR3 DNA: TGTGCCAGCAGTCATAATAGCGGTATCTCCTACGAGCAGTACTTC.

The rearrangement links TRBV5-1 to TRBJ2-3; possible D gene TRBD2, 5 bases. CDR1 SGHRS and CDR2 YFSETQ come from the germline V gene. The CDR3 is 14 residues long. Between the trimmed V and J ends, which lost 4 bases and 6 bases, there was a span of 15 bases. CDR3 sequence reads: CASSADFGLDTQYF. CDR3 coding DNA: TGCGCCAGCAGCGCGGACTTTGGACTTGATACGCAGTATTTT.

This chain joins TRBV28 and TRBJ2-7; 16 bases fit TRBD2. The J segment lost 7 bases and the V segment lost 5 bases, leaving 14 bases of the junction unmatched. Germline CDR1 reads MDHEN; CDR2 reads SYDVKM. This CDR3 has 18 residues. DNA of the CDR3: TGTGCCAGCAGTACACCCGGGACTAGCGGGGGGGCCGGGAAGGAGCAGTACTTC. Residues: CASSTPGTSGGAGKEQYF.

This clone was seen a handful of times. The J gene is TRBJ1-3, the V gene TRBV7-8; 9 bases align to TRBD1. This CDR3 comprises 13 residues. In germline, CDR1 is SGHVS, CDR2 FQNEAQ. With V trimmed by 3 bases and J by 8 bases, 2 bases remained unmatched. As DNA, the CDR3 is TGTGCCAGCAGCTTCGGACAGGGGTACACCATATATTTT. It translates to CASSFGQGYTIYF.